This TCR beta chain was sequenced during a study of circulating CD8 cells and anti-PD-1 response in melanoma (dated by TCRdb to between 2020 and 2021). Regarding the study in general: Nivolumab was administered to patients intravenously at 3 mg/kg every 2 weeks. In on-treatment samples, a biotinylated anti-human IgG4 antibody was used to detect PD-1. The melanoma cohort included approximately 13 patients, of whom seven received anti-PD-1 as first-line therapy and six had previously received targeted therapy or immunotherapy. Responders were defined as patients showing complete or partial responses, and non-responders as patients showing stable or progressive disease (RECIST v1.1). The TCR repertoire analysis included around eleven melanoma patients, of whom 7 were non-responders and 4 were responders.

V drops 0 bases and J drops 7 bases, leaving 12 bases in between. From the cysteine through the phenylalanine, the CDR3 covers 15 amino acids. Only CDR3 DNA is held: 45 bases, read in frame from base 1. For CDR1 and CDR2, the germline V gene lists LGHNA and YSLEER. With regard to this clonotype: The antigen this receptor binds is unknown. Per-base qualities were not stored, and no clone one base away is much larger.

Study-wide conclusions, independent of this receptor: Because tumor material was not accessible, tumor reactivity was instead assessed by peptide assays on expanded sorted subsets. Because of limited material, replicates were generally not included when the experiments were performed. Repertoires were largely private between subsets, with under 8% of TRB clonotypes shared at M1; sharing was highest between DPOS and TIGIT. The published TCR repertoire comparisons relied only on baseline and M1 samples from a small cohort that had few responders. The DNEG repertoire had the highest diversity, the PD-1 and DPOS repertoires had similar and higher clonality, and the TIGIT repertoires had the lowest diversity. The authors pointed out that the cohort included both treatment-naive and previously treated patients, and that this mix could influence the results.

Data came from a NextSeq 500. Starting from about 15 ng of total RNA, TCR libraries were made with the QIAseq Immune Repertoire RNA Library Kit, Human TCR Panel. The TCR libraries were sequenced on an Illumina NextSeq using a Mid Output V2 kit and asymmetric 261x41 paired-end reads. Each TCR library was diluted to roughly 4 nM, pooled, denatured and loaded at about 1 pM. The authors processed their data as follows. TCR FASTQ files were processed in the QIAGEN GeneGlobe Data Analysis Center, and downstream analysis was performed in R 3.5.2. Clonality was calculated as one minus the Shannon entropy normalized by the log of the number of unique productive sequences. TRA or TRB clonotypes differing in abundance between baseline and M1 were identified within each subset by Fisher exact tests at 5% FDR. Clonotypes with differential abundance were classified as emerging, expanding, contracting or non-expanding/contracting. Repertoire overlap between patients was measured with Morisita's overlap index. TCRdb handled the public reads itself, with Q25 trimming in fastp and clone calling in MiXCR, and kept productive beta chains. All rows with the same CDR3 protein become a single entry with the most common DNA and genes. The V and J calls follow TCRdb's processing rather than the paper's. The sample table records about 250 distinct CDR3 sequences; 10% of these occur just once. Clones ranked in the top ten supply less than 45% of the sample.

Four subsets defined by PD-1 and/or TIGIT were sorted from live CD3+CD8+TCRalphabeta+ cells on a BD FACSAria II cell sorter. Circulating CD8 T cells were sorted into four subsets by PD-1 and TIGIT expression to characterize their relevance to anti-PD-1 therapy response. From each sorted CD8 T-cell subset, both TCR alpha and TCR beta chains were sequenced. Peripheral blood was drawn before the first anti-PD-1 injection and after two and four injections. PBMCs were immediately isolated by Ficoll gradient centrifugation. Until use, PBMCs were cryopreserved in liquid nitrogen in RPMI containing approximately 20% FCS and around 10% DMSO. After thawing, PBMCs were stained with a viability dye and with antibodies against CD3, CD8alpha, TCRalphabeta, PD-1 and TIGIT. The RNeasy Kit was used to extract total RNA, and all samples had a RIN greater than 7.

This sequence uses TRBV4-3 and TRBJ2-2; the D call is tentative, TRBD1 or TRBD2, as each matches 5 bases. Source: CD8+ T cells from PBMCs, taken at baseline or after one month of anti-PD-1 therapy (not recorded which). The TCR was taken from a human donor with melanoma. The CDR3 has the sequence CASSQDPPGGGELFF. The DNA sequence is as follows: TGCGCCAGCAGCCAAGATCCCCCTGGGGGCGGGGAGCTGTTTTTT.